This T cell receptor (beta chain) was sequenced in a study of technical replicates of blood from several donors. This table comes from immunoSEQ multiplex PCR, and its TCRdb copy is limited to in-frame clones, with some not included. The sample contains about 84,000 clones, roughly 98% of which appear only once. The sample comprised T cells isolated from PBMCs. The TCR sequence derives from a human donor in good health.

CDR3 nucleotide sequence: TGTGCCAGCAGCTTACAGGTTTTAAACACAGATACGCAGTATTTT. Protein: CASSLQVLNTDTQYF. The chain recombines TRBV11-3 with TRBJ2-3; no clear D gene. V was pared by 2 bases and J by 2 bases, with 11 bases between. In germline, CDR1 is SGHNT, CDR2 YENEEA. The CDR3 sequence is 15 residues long.